The rows below give T cell receptor beta chains drawn from one sample of a study of CXCR3-negative and CXCR3-positive naive CD8 T cells. With the 5' RACE reads reprocessed, TCRdb shows one record per CDR3 protein and no DNA. This sample contains 140,000 to 150,000 distinct CDR3 sequences. Specimen: naive CXCR3+ CD8+ T cells from blood. The receptors shown here come from a human donor in good health. Some clones in this sample may be carry-over from other donors' samples. The CDR3 runs from the conserved cysteine through the conserved F or W. A clone size is listed for some rows: how often the clone was seen (once, few, many), or a class if it is expanded.

j_call: TRBJ2-1; v_call: TRBV19; clone_size: -; cdr3_aa: CASNALAGAPNEQFF
j_call: TRBJ1-1; v_call: TRBV6-5; clone_size: -; cdr3_aa: CASIGSGEVDTEAFF
j_call: TRBJ2-7; v_call: TRBV5-1; clone_size: -; cdr3_aa: CASSFPSGGFNEQYF
j_call: TRBJ1-1; v_call: TRBV13; clone_size: -; cdr3_aa: CASSPGSELSAFF
j_call: TRBJ2-5; v_call: TRBV9; clone_size: -; cdr3_aa: CASSETTLQETQYF
j_call: TRBJ1-6; v_call: TRBV7-9; clone_size: -; cdr3_aa: CASSLGNSNSPLHF
j_call: TRBJ1-1; v_call: TRBV5-4; clone_size: -; cdr3_aa: CASSPRLGEAFF
j_call: TRBJ1-4; v_call: TRBV7-9; clone_size: -; cdr3_aa: CASSQNRQGKLFF
j_call: TRBJ2-4; v_call: TRBV13; clone_size: -; cdr3_aa: CASSPPGGQKNIQYF
j_call: TRBJ2-4; v_call: TRBV12-3/TRBV12-4; clone_size: -; cdr3_aa: CASSSSGAKNIQYF
j_call: TRBJ2-1; v_call: TRBV7-9; clone_size: -; cdr3_aa: CASSWGGGDHNEQFF
j_call: TRBJ2-7; v_call: TRBV2; clone_size: -; cdr3_aa: CASSDIQGRDEQYF
j_call: TRBJ1-6; v_call: TRBV14; clone_size: -; cdr3_aa: CASSQARTNNSPLHF
j_call: TRBJ1-1; v_call: TRBV3-1; clone_size: -; cdr3_aa: CASSPRQNTEAFF
j_call: TRBJ2-3; v_call: TRBV9; clone_size: -; cdr3_aa: CASSVAGLDTQYF
j_call: TRBJ1-4; v_call: TRBV11-2; clone_size: -; cdr3_aa: CASSYGNAAEKLFF
j_call: TRBJ2-1; v_call: TRBV28; clone_size: -; cdr3_aa: CASRKWTSGRSSYNEQFF
j_call: TRBJ2-7; v_call: TRBV19; clone_size: -; cdr3_aa: CASSIGSGREQYF
j_call: TRBJ1-2; v_call: TRBV5-1; clone_size: -; cdr3_aa: CASSLAEANYGYTF
j_call: TRBJ2-1; v_call: TRBV4-1; clone_size: -; cdr3_aa: CASSQTGTGGWDEQFF
j_call: TRBJ2-1; v_call: TRBV6-1; clone_size: -; cdr3_aa: CASSLATGLRGSEQFF
j_call: TRBJ2-7; v_call: TRBV6-2/TRBV6-3; clone_size: -; cdr3_aa: CASQDTGSYEQYF
j_call: TRBJ2-1; v_call: TRBV7-8; clone_size: -; cdr3_aa: CASSLSKAYNEQFF
j_call: TRBJ1-1; v_call: TRBV3-1; clone_size: -; cdr3_aa: CASSQGPSTMNTEAFF
j_call: TRBJ2-7; v_call: TRBV13; clone_size: -; cdr3_aa: CASSPVRSGSTEQYF
j_call: TRBJ1-1; v_call: TRBV29-1; clone_size: medium-sized; cdr3_aa: CSVDAGENTEAFF
j_call: TRBJ1-1; v_call: TRBV7-6; clone_size: -; cdr3_aa: CASSLAGDMNTEAFF
j_call: TRBJ2-1; v_call: TRBV6-2/TRBV6-3; clone_size: -; cdr3_aa: CATSTYNEQFF
j_call: TRBJ2-7; v_call: TRBV9; clone_size: -; cdr3_aa: CASSVSGRARDEQYF
j_call: TRBJ1-1; v_call: TRBV7-9; clone_size: -; cdr3_aa: CASSHQSDAEAFF
j_call: TRBJ2-4; v_call: TRBV10-3; clone_size: -; cdr3_aa: CAITLGQGISAKNIQYF
j_call: TRBJ1-5; v_call: TRBV29-1; clone_size: -; cdr3_aa: CSVGDSDSNQPQHF
j_call: TRBJ2-7; v_call: TRBV12-3/TRBV12-4; clone_size: -; cdr3_aa: CASSLPGQGAYEQYF
j_call: TRBJ2-1; v_call: TRBV29-1; clone_size: -; cdr3_aa: CSVESSQGAGEQFF
j_call: TRBJ2-1; v_call: TRBV10-3; clone_size: -; cdr3_aa: CAIRVPSYNEQFF
j_call: TRBJ1-1; v_call: TRBV4-1; clone_size: -; cdr3_aa: CASSQEDRGGTEAFF
j_call: TRBJ2-1; v_call: TRBV24-1; clone_size: -; cdr3_aa: CATSDIEGVSYNEQFF
j_call: TRBJ2-1; v_call: TRBV19; clone_size: -; cdr3_aa: CASNQGGTYNEQFF
j_call: TRBJ2-7; v_call: TRBV10-1; clone_size: -; cdr3_aa: CASSERGSEQYF
j_call: TRBJ1-2; v_call: TRBV29-1; clone_size: -; cdr3_aa: CSTPQRGYGYTF
j_call: TRBJ2-1; v_call: TRBV30; clone_size: -; cdr3_aa: CAWSLTSGIEQFF
j_call: TRBJ1-1; v_call: TRBV10-3; clone_size: -; cdr3_aa: CATEDGINTEAFF
j_call: TRBJ2-2; v_call: TRBV7-9; clone_size: -; cdr3_aa: CASSFSGTNTGELFF
j_call: TRBJ1-1; v_call: TRBV7-6; clone_size: -; cdr3_aa: CASSSSGATEAFF
j_call: TRBJ1-1; v_call: TRBV7-3; clone_size: -; cdr3_aa: CASSLGLQNTEAFF
j_call: TRBJ2-1; v_call: TRBV5-1; clone_size: -; cdr3_aa: CASSLASGGAREQFF
j_call: TRBJ2-2; v_call: TRBV28; clone_size: -; cdr3_aa: CASSLEVGGYDTGELFF
j_call: TRBJ2-1; v_call: TRBV29-1; clone_size: -; cdr3_aa: CSPYLDAGGWYEQFF
j_call: TRBJ1-1; v_call: TRBV6-2/TRBV6-3; clone_size: -; cdr3_aa: CASSPDVVGTEAFF
j_call: TRBJ1-4; v_call: TRBV6-6; clone_size: -; cdr3_aa: CASSYPLGIPEKLFF
j_call: TRBJ2-1; v_call: TRBV12-3/TRBV12-4; clone_size: -; cdr3_aa: CASSFGLNNEQFF